The clone carrying this TCR beta chain was seen only once. Unmatched junction bases numbered 11, after V lost 6 bases and J lost 2 bases. Germline V gene sequence: CDR1 MGHRA, CDR2 YSYEKL. The CDR3 covers 18 residues. The sample originates from a study of blood T cell repertoires in COVID-19. The repertoire was sequenced with immunoSEQ multiplex PCR; TCRdb's copy has only in-frame clones and lacks some. The sample lists roughly 57,000 clones, 90% occurring once. This receptor was obtained from a human donor in a cohort sampled during active COVID-19. Material: peripheral blood. This rearrangement joins TRBV4-1 to TRBJ2-1; TRBD2 matches at 12 bases. The CDR3 region is CASSPIGLAGNTYNEQFF. In nucleotides, the CDR3 is TGCGCCAGCAGTCCTATCGGACTAGCGGGAAACACCTACAATGAGCAGTTCTTC.